This entry describes one TCR beta chain. The antigen remains undetermined. The entry originates in a study of T cells in localized non-small cell lung cancer. Study observations and caveats: Only one tumor region was sequenced, so heterogeneity remains possible. There was higher T cell clonality in uninvolved adjacent lung than in tumor, and it was highest there.

Clones were sequenced by immunoSEQ multiplex PCR, and TCRdb holds only the in-frame ones, with some missing. Counted here are tens of thousands of clones, approximately 84% occurring once; the ten biggest clones make up 13%. The CDR3 loop spans 17 amino acids. V lost 3 bases to trimming and J lost 0 bases; unmatched junction nucleotides: 10. Looked up from germline, CDR1 is SGDLS and CDR2 is YYNGEE. Sequencing used peripheral blood, obtained before any cancer treatment. V is TRBV9 and J is TRBJ2-5; 8 bases agree with TRBD2. The sequence was collected from a female donor aged 60 or older with stage I lung adenocarcinoma. DNA for the CDR3: TGTGCCAGCAGCGCCCCTCGGGGGGGAGGCAACCAAGAGACCCAGTACTTC. Translation gives CASSAPRGGGNQETQYF.